This TCR beta chain came from a study of radiation and T cells in renal cell carcinoma. The germline gives CDR1 ENHRY, CDR2 SYGVKD. Trimming removed 10 bases from V and 1 base from J, with 13 bases in between. This CDR3 comprises 13 residues. Findings and caveats of the study: Top tumor clonotypes rose in blood 2 weeks post-radiation, then contracted.

Concerning this clone: What it binds is not known.

Time point noted: blood 4 weeks post-SBRT, at nephrectomy. Documented treatment: 15 Gy SBRT to primary tumor, nephrectomy 4 weeks later. Nephrectomy followed 15 Gy stereotactic body radiation by 4 weeks. Blood was sampled at baseline, 2 weeks and 4 weeks after SBRT. The assay was immunoSEQ multiplex PCR, and TCRdb's table has in-frame clones only and misses some. The table records around 180,000 clones, about 87% of them present only once. The chain combines TRBV10-3 with TRBJ1-1; D possibly corresponds to TRBD1 (5 bases). This clonotype was sampled from a woman aged 50 to 60 with renal cell carcinoma. Sequenced material: blood, taken from a patient whose treatment included radiotherapy and nephrectomy. CDR3 region: CATSRTGNTEAFF. The CDR3 DNA reads TGTGCCACCAGCCGAACAGGGAACACTGAAGCTTTCTTT.